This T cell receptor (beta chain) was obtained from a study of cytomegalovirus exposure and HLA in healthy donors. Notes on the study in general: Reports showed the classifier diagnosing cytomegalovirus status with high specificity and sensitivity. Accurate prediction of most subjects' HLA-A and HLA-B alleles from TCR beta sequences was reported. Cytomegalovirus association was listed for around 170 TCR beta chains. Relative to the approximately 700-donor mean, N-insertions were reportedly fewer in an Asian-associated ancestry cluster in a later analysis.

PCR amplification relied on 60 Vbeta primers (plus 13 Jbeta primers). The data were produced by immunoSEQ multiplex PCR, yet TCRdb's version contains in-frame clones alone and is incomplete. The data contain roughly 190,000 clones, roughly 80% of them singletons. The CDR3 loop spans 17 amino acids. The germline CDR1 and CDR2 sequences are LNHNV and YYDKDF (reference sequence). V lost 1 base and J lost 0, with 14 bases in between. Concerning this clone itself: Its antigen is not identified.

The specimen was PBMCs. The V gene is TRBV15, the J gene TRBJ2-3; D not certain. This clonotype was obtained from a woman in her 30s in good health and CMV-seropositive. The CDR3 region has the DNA TGTGCCACCAGCAGAGGTAGCACTCGTGCTAGCACAGATACGCAGTATTTT. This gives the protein CATSRGSTRASTDTQYF.